This T cell receptor beta chain was sequenced in a study of blood T cells in healthy people across ages. Comment on this clonotype: Its specificity is not known.

Then a second PCR, running roughly 6 to 11 cycles, was carried out with a sample-barcoded 5' primer and a J-beta primer mix. A single record per CDR3 protein comes from TCRdb applying MiXCR to the 5' RACE reads. Seen here are hundreds of thousands of distinct CDR3 sequences, approximately 25% observed once, and the top ten hold 8% to 10%. Study-wide results and limits: Strongly correlated with naive T cell percentage was TCR beta diversity.

Caucasian individuals from Russia who were healthy and aged roughly 6 to 95 acted as donors. These sequences were also reported in another study, on T cells of mothers and their children. This second study says: The sample comes from fewer than ten healthy Caucasian donors: mothers and children. Thymic selection shapes TCR recombination output similarly in related and unrelated pairs.

Sequencing input: blood. The sequence was obtained from a boy younger than 18 in good health.

The CDR3 sequence is CSASPGTNTEAFF. In nucleotides, the CDR3 is TGCAGTGCTAGTCCGGGAACGAACACTGAAGCTTTCTTT. V usage is TRBV20-1 and J usage is TRBJ1-1; D gene uncertain. From germline, CDR1 is DFQATT and CDR2 SNEGSKA (reference sequence). This CDR3 region has 13 residues. Trimming stripped 3 bases from V and 1 base from J, with 9 bases between.